These T cell receptor beta chains were read from a single sample in a study of blood T cell repertoires in COVID-19. TCRdb's table, derived via immunoSEQ multiplex PCR, lists solely in-frame clones and lacks some. The sample yields about 250,000 clones, approximately 82% seen once. Sequenced: peripheral blood. These receptors all stem from a man in his forties with active or convalescent COVID-19. The CDR3 runs from the conserved cysteine through the conserved F or W. Each record gives: clone size, J gene, V gene, D gene, CDR3 protein, CDR3 DNA. The D gene is left open where the match is weak. Some rows mark clone size as missing; the rest say once, few, many or name a class of expanded clone.

-	TRBJ1-2	TRBV10-3	TRBD1	CATHRGNYGYTF	TGTGCCACGCACAGGGGGAACTATGGCTACACCTTC
-	TRBJ2-1	TRBV4-1	-	CASSKPGLGNEQFF	TGCGCCAGCAGCAAGCCCGGACTCGGCAATGAGCAGTTCTTC
-	TRBJ2-7	TRBV13	-	CASSFGRTSYEQYF	TGTGCCAGCAGCTTTGGACGGACATCCTACGAGCAGTACTTC
-	TRBJ1-3	TRBV13	-	CASSLVAREDTIYF	TGTGCCAGCAGCTTAGTCGCCAGGGAGGACACCATATATTTT
once	TRBJ1-4	TRBV11-3	-	CASSLTGTLNEKLFF	TGTGCCAGCAGCTTAACCGGGACACTTAATGAAAAACTGTTTTTT
-	TRBJ1-2	TRBV13	-	CASSFNTGGYTF	TGTGCCAGCAGCTTTAACACGGGAGGCTACACCTTC
-	TRBJ2-3	TRBV30	-	CAWGGTGDTDTQYF	TGTGCTTGGGGGGGGACAGGAGACACAGATACGCAGTATTTT
few	TRBJ2-1	TRBV6-1	TRBD2	CASREGTSGRAVFF	TGTGCCAGCAGAGAAGGGACTAGCGGGAGGGCCGTGTTCTTC
few	TRBJ2-2	TRBV2	-	CASSERQGMGGELFF	TGTGCCAGCAGTGAAAGGCAGGGGATGGGCGGGGAGCTGTTTTTT
-	TRBJ1-4	TRBV28	-	CASSLGLDLGKLFF	TGTGCCAGCAGTTTAGGCCTGGACTTAGGAAAACTGTTTTTT
-	TRBJ1-2	TRBV5-4	-	CASSSWTAYYGYTF	TGTGCCAGCAGCTCCTGGACAGCCTACTATGGCTACACCTTC
-	TRBJ1-1	TRBV3-1/TRBV3-2	-	CASAPGVVNTEAFF	TGTGCCAGCGCCCCGGGGGTGGTCAACACTGAAGCTTTCTTT
-	TRBJ1-1	TRBV4-2	-	CASSQEVGGARPEAFF	TGTGCCAGCAGCCAAGAAGTTGGGGGCGCGAGGCCTGAAGCTTTCTTT
-	TRBJ1-2	TRBV14	-	CASSQRQTYGYTF	TGTGCCAGCAGCCAACGACAGACCTATGGCTACACCTTC
-	TRBJ2-7	TRBV6-5	-	CASFLEAGRQYF	TGTGCCAGCTTCCTTGAGGCGGGCCGTCAGTACTTC
-	TRBJ2-5	TRBV2	-	CASSREQEETQYF	TGTGCCAGCTCAAGGGAGCAAGAAGAGACCCAGTACTTC
-	TRBJ1-6	TRBV5-1	TRBD1	CASTEQGGVYNSPLHF	TGCGCCAGCACCGAGCAAGGGGGCGTCTATAATTCACCCCTCCACTTT
-	TRBJ1-2	TRBV10-3	-	CAISRPGSYGYTF	TGTGCCATCAGCCGCCCTGGCTCCTATGGCTACACCTTC
-	TRBJ2-5	TRBV30	TRBD2	CAWSSGGGQETQYF	TGTGCCTGGAGTAGTGGGGGGGGACAAGAGACCCAGTACTTC
-	TRBJ1-1	TRBV30	-	CAWSVGEVSEAFF	TGTGCCTGGAGTGTGGGCGAAGTCAGTGAAGCTTTCTTT
-	TRBJ2-1	TRBV5-4	TRBD2	CASSGTSDRNEQFF	TGTGCCAGCTCCGGGACTAGCGACCGAAATGAGCAGTTCTTC
-	TRBJ2-5	TRBV5-1	-	CASSLSGGAETQYF	TGCGCCAGCAGCTTGAGTGGGGGGGCGGAGACCCAGTACTTC
-	TRBJ1-2	TRBV5-1	-	CASSFNWANDINDENYGYTF	TGCGCCAGCAGCTTTAACTGGGCGAATGACATTAATGACGAGAACTATGGCTACACCTTC
-	TRBJ2-5	TRBV5-4	TRBD1	CASSERQGPETQYF	TGTGCCAGCAGCGAGAGACAGGGGCCAGAGACCCAGTACTTC
-	TRBJ1-2	TRBV12-3/TRBV12-4	-	CASSLQGGYGYTF	TGTGCCAGCAGTCTGCAGGGTGGCTATGGCTACACCTTC
once	TRBJ1-1	TRBV2	-	CASSEAPKNTEAFF	TGTGCCAGCAGTGAAGCTCCCAAGAACACTGAAGCTTTCTTT
-	TRBJ2-7	TRBV5-1	TRBD2	CASSPSGGLYEQYF	TGCGCCAGCAGTCCCTCGGGGGGGCTCTACGAGCAGTACTTC
-	TRBJ2-1	TRBV11-3	TRBD2	CASSLDVSASGSNEQFF	TGTGCCAGCAGCTTAGATGTCTCGGCTAGCGGGAGCAATGAGCAGTTCTTC
-	TRBJ1-5	TRBV12-3/TRBV12-4	-	CASSLGQDQPQHF	TGTGCCAGCAGCTTGGGACAAGATCAGCCCCAGCATTTT
-	TRBJ2-7	TRBV6-5	TRBD1	CATARIQGNEQYF	TGTGCCACCGCCAGAATACAGGGGAACGAGCAGTACTTC
few	TRBJ2-1	TRBV18	-	CASSPPHLHEQFF	TGTGCCAGCTCACCACCGCACTTACATGAGCAGTTCTTC
few	TRBJ2-7	TRBV7-8	-	CASSLADTTRGYEQYF	TGTGCCAGCAGCTTAGCCGACACCACCCGGGGCTACGAGCAGTACTTC
-	TRBJ1-4	TRBV6-5	-	CASSRRGNEKLFF	TGTGCCAGCAGCCGCCGGGGGAATGAAAAACTGTTTTTT
-	TRBJ1-1	TRBV7-9	TRBD1	CASSSGQGLGTEAFF	TGTGCCAGCAGCTCCGGACAGGGTTTGGGCACTGAAGCTTTCTTT
-	TRBJ1-1	TRBV2	TRBD1	CASSVSPSGGTEAFF	TGTGCCAGCAGTGTTTCGCCCTCAGGGGGGACTGAAGCTTTCTTT
-	TRBJ1-5	TRBV19	-	CASSIAPVSNQPQHF	TGTGCCAGTAGTATAGCTCCAGTTAGCAATCAGCCCCAGCATTTT
-	TRBJ1-6	TRBV19	-	CASSLPGSRYNSPLHF	TGTGCCAGTAGCCTCCCGGGTAGTCGGTATAATTCACCCCTCCACTTT
-	TRBJ1-1	TRBV11-3	-	CASSLVSTNTEAFF	TGTGCCAGCAGCTTAGTGTCTACGAACACTGAAGCTTTCTTT
-	TRBJ1-1	TRBV27	TRBD1	CASSSTPGTGGRAFF	TGTGCCAGCAGTTCGACCCCCGGGACAGGGGGTAGAGCTTTCTTT
-	TRBJ2-2	TRBV11-2	TRBD1	CASSPGQGHTGELFF	TGTGCCAGCAGTCCCGGACAGGGACACACCGGGGAGCTGTTTTTT
-	TRBJ1-5	TRBV3-1/TRBV3-2	-	CASSQGHFHQPQHF	TGTGCCAGCAGCCAAGGACACTTCCATCAGCCCCAGCATTTT
-	TRBJ2-1	TRBV20-1	TRBD1	CSASRQGVVDEQFF	TGCAGTGCTAGTAGACAGGGGGTCGTCGATGAGCAGTTCTTC
-	TRBJ1-2	TRBV5-8	-	CASSLGGGRYGYTF	TGTGCCAGCAGCCTGGGCGGGGGCCGCTATGGCTACACCTTC
-	TRBJ1-1	TRBV21-1	-	CASSKNPGQAEAFF	TGTGCCAGCAGCAAAAACCCGGGACAGGCTGAAGCTTTCTTT
-	TRBJ1-2	TRBV5-6	TRBD1	CASSSGIKPGTGGSYGYTF	TGTGCCAGCAGCTCGGGAATAAAACCCGGGACAGGGGGCAGCTATGGCTACACCTTC
-	TRBJ2-2	TRBV6-2/TRBV6-3	TRBD1	CASSSDRGYTGELFF	TGTGCCAGCAGTTCGGACAGGGGGTACACCGGGGAGCTGTTTTTT
-	TRBJ1-1	TRBV7-8	-	CASSLANLVEAFF	TGTGCCAGCAGCTTAGCCAACTTGGTTGAAGCTTTCTTT
-	TRBJ1-2	TRBV18	-	CASSPLAGQRNYGYTF	TGTGCCAGCTCACCACTGGCAGGGCAAAGGAACTATGGCTACACCTTC
-	TRBJ1-5	TRBV12-3/TRBV12-4	-	CASRGARLQHF	TGTGCCAGCAGGGGGGCAAGGCTCCAGCATTTT
-	TRBJ1-6	TRBV6-5	-	CASSSRPSSYNSPLHF	TGTGCCAGCAGTTCCCGGCCTAGCTCCTATAATTCACCCCTCCACTTT
-	TRBJ1-2	TRBV19	TRBD1	CASSTTGTGFYGYTF	TGTGCCAGTAGCACCACCGGGACAGGGTTCTATGGCTACACCTTC
-	TRBJ1-2	TRBV24-1	-	CATSDSGTGRGEGYTF	TGTGCCACCAGTGATTCGGGTACAGGGAGAGGAGAAGGCTACACCTTC
once	TRBJ1-6	TRBV19	-	CASSKAGDNSPLHF	TGTGCCAGTAGTAAGGCAGGGGATAATTCACCCCTCCACTTT
-	TRBJ2-7	TRBV6-5	TRBD1	CASSLRDRGSHEQYF	TGTGCCAGCAGTCTCCGGGACAGGGGATCACACGAGCAGTACTTC
-	TRBJ1-1	TRBV4-3	-	CASSQEAGWHAEAFF	TGCGCCAGCAGCCAAGAAGCAGGTTGGCATGCTGAAGCTTTCTTT